A selection of T cell receptor beta chains follows, all from one sample in a study of T cells in Graves' hyperthyroidism and ophthalmopathy. MiXCR, applied by TCRdb to the multiplex PCR reads, yields one record per CDR3 protein. The table includes under 750,000 distinct CDR3 sequences, around 20% detected once. The specimen was blood. The receptors stem from a woman between 50 and 59 years old with Graves' hyperthyroidism that later progressed to Graves' ophthalmopathy. Both conserved end residues are part of each CDR3. Fields, in order: CDR3 protein, CDR3 DNA, CDR3 length, D gene, J gene, V gene, clone size. A D gene is named only where the DNA matches it firmly. Clone size is not always given. Where it is, it says once, few, many or a class for expanded clones.

CDR3: CASTNSVGSSEKLFF
DNA: TGTGCCAGCACCAACTCAGTGGGGAGCAGCGAAAAACTGTTTTTT
length: 15
D: .
J: TRBJ1-4
V: TRBV5-4
size: .

CDR3: CSARERAVNTEAFF
DNA: TGCAGTGCTAGAGAACGGGCGGTGAACACTGAAGCTTTCTTT
length: 14
D: .
J: TRBJ1-1
V: TRBV20-1
size: many

CDR3: CSAREQGNNEQFF
DNA: TGCAGTGCTAGAGAACAGGGAAACAATGAGCAGTTCTTC
length: 13
D: .
J: TRBJ2-1
V: TRBV20-1
size: few

CDR3: CACSERRFGQGSEQYF
DNA: TGTGCCTGCAGTGAAAGAAGGTTCGGGCAGGGGAGCGAGCAGTACTTC
length: 16
D: .
J: TRBJ2-7
V: TRBV25-1
size: .

CDR3: CASMTSSAYNEQFF
DNA: TGTGCCAGCATGACTAGTAGCGCGTACAATGAGCAGTTCTTC
length: 14
D: .
J: TRBJ2-1
V: TRBV2
size: .

CDR3: CASSYSTVDTEAFF
DNA: TGTGCCAGCAGTTACTCGACCGTCGACACTGAAGCTTTCTTT
length: 14
D: .
J: TRBJ1-1
V: TRBV6-5
size: .

CDR3: CASSERTGLVLNEQFF
DNA: TGTGCCAGCAGTGAAAGGACGGGACTAGTCCTCAATGAGCAGTTCTTC
length: 16
D: TRBD2
J: TRBJ2-1
V: TRBV2
size: .

CDR3: CASSFGEVETQYF
DNA: TGTGCCAGCAGTTTCGGGGAGGTCGAGACCCAGTACTTC
length: 13
D: .
J: TRBJ2-5
V: TRBV12-3/TRBV12-4
size: many

CDR3: CASSEFGQSIREKLFF
DNA: TGCGCCAGCAGTGAGTTCGGACAGTCAATTAGGGAAAAACTGTTTTTT
length: 16
D: .
J: TRBJ1-4
V: TRBV10-2
size: .

CDR3: CASGGQGHGYTF
DNA: TGTGCCAGTGGGGGACAGGGGCATGGCTACACCTTC
length: 12
D: TRBD1
J: TRBJ1-2
V: TRBV12-3/TRBV12-4
size: .

CDR3: CASSYSAGYGCTF
DNA: TGTGCCAGCAGTTACTCTGCTGGGTATGGCTGCACCTTC
length: 13
D: .
J: TRBJ1-2
V: TRBV6-2/TRBV6-3
size: .

CDR3: CASSVARGGASYNEQFF
DNA: TGTGCCAGCAGCGTAGCTCGCGGGGGGGCTTCCTACAATGAGCAGTTCTTC
length: 17
D: TRBD2
J: TRBJ2-1
V: TRBV9
size: .

CDR3: CASSEARTGVETQYF
DNA: TGTGCCAGCAGTGAAGCCAGGACAGGGGTAGAGACCCAGTACTTC
length: 15
D: TRBD1
J: TRBJ2-5
V: TRBV6-1
size: .

CDR3: CASNIGSGGGLTQYF
DNA: TGCGCCAGCAATATAGGGTCCGGGGGCGGGTTGACCCAGTACTTC
length: 15
D: .
J: TRBJ2-5
V: TRBV10-2
size: few

CDR3: CASSILGRGADTQYF
DNA: TGTGCCAGTAGTATATTGGGACGCGGCGCAGATACGCAGTATTTT
length: 15
D: .
J: TRBJ2-3
V: TRBV19
size: .

CDR3: CASTPDSNNEKLFF
DNA: TGTGCCAGTACCCCGGACAGCAATAATGAAAAACTGTTTTTT
length: 14
D: .
J: TRBJ1-4
V: TRBV19
size: .

CDR3: CASSRSGEAFF
DNA: TGTGCCAGCAGCCGTTCTGGTGAAGCTTTCTTT
length: 11
D: .
J: TRBJ1-1
V: TRBV12-3/TRBV12-4
size: many

CDR3: CASSQQGDDYGYTF
DNA: TGTGCCAGTAGTCAACAGGGGGATGACTATGGCTACACCTTC
length: 14
D: TRBD1
J: TRBJ1-2
V: TRBV19
size: few

CDR3: CASSLTSGGGQETQYF
DNA: TGTGCCAGCAGTCTCACTAGCGGGGGGGGCCAAGAGACCCAGTACTTC
length: 16
D: TRBD2
J: TRBJ2-5
V: TRBV12-3/TRBV12-4
size: few

CDR3: CASSYSSIGGKSNEQFF
DNA: TGTGCCAGCAGTTACTCGAGTATTGGGGGCAAAAGCAATGAGCAGTTCTTC
length: 17
D: .
J: TRBJ2-1
V: TRBV6-5
size: .

CDR3: CASSSGRYTEAFF
DNA: TGTGCCAGCAGTTCCGGCAGATACACTGAAGCTTTCTTT
length: 13
D: .
J: TRBJ1-1
V: TRBV6-1
size: .

CDR3: CASSKGLRLGTEAFF
DNA: TGTGCCAGCAGTAAGGGCCTCCGATTGGGGACTGAAGCTTTCTTT
length: 15
D: .
J: TRBJ1-1
V: TRBV27
size: .

CDR3: CASRARETSRETQYF
DNA: TGTGCCAGCAGGGCGCGAGAGACTAGCCGAGAGACCCAGTACTTC
length: 15
D: TRBD2
J: TRBJ2-5
V: TRBV27
size: .

CDR3: CASSLEGTGSDEQFF
DNA: TGCGCCAGCAGCCTTGAGGGGACAGGGTCGGATGAGCAGTTCTTC
length: 15
D: TRBD1
J: TRBJ2-1
V: TRBV5-1
size: many

CDR3: CASSLSAGVTYEQYF
DNA: TGTGCCAGCAGTTTATCTGCAGGGGTGACCTACGAGCAGTACTTC
length: 15
D: .
J: TRBJ2-7
V: TRBV27
size: few

CDR3: CATSRDPQGAADTQYF
DNA: TGTGCCACCAGCAGAGATCCTCAAGGGGCGGCAGATACGCAGTATTTT
length: 16
D: .
J: TRBJ2-3
V: TRBV15
size: .

CDR3: CASSLIRIGTDTQYF
DNA: TGCGCCAGCAGCTTGATCCGAATCGGCACAGATACGCAGTATTTT
length: 15
D: .
J: TRBJ2-3
V: TRBV5-1
size: many

CDR3: CSVERWGTGSSTDTQYF
DNA: TGCAGCGTTGAAAGATGGGGGACAGGATCCAGCACAGATACGCAGTATTTT
length: 17
D: TRBD1
J: TRBJ2-3
V: TRBV29-1
size: many

CDR3: CASRPDRPEKLFF
DNA: TGTGCCAGCAGACCTGACAGGCCAGAAAAACTGTTTTTT
length: 13
D: .
J: TRBJ1-4
V: TRBV5-8
size: .

CDR3: CASSYSAGQNTEAFF
DNA: TGTGCCAGCAGTTACTCTGCGGGGCAGAACACTGAAGCTTTCTTT
length: 15
D: .
J: TRBJ1-1
V: TRBV6-5
size: many

CDR3: CASSPPDSEAYNEQFF
DNA: TGTGCCAGCAGCCCCCCGGACAGTGAAGCCTACAATGAGCAGTTCTTC
length: 16
D: .
J: TRBJ2-1
V: TRBV7-6
size: few

CDR3: CAISENPGLPGPSTDTQYF
DNA: TGTGCCATCAGTGAAAACCCAGGCCTCCCCGGCCCTAGCACAGATACGCAGTATTTT
length: 19
D: .
J: TRBJ2-3
V: TRBV10-3
size: many

CDR3: CASSPRPNPYNEQFF
DNA: TGTGCCAGCAGCCCGCGACCAAACCCCTACAATGAGCAGTTCTTC
length: 15
D: .
J: TRBJ2-1
V: TRBV3-1
size: many

CDR3: CATRREGTGILEKLFF
DNA: TGTGCCACCAGAAGAGAGGGGACAGGGATACTTGAAAAACTGTTTTTT
length: 16
D: TRBD1
J: TRBJ1-4
V: TRBV15
size: .

CDR3: CSAPRPATNEKLFF
DNA: TGCAGTGCACCACGCCCTGCAACTAATGAAAAACTGTTTTTT
length: 14
D: .
J: TRBJ1-4
V: TRBV20-1
size: many

CDR3: CASIGGGAYEQFF
DNA: TGTGCCAGCATCGGCGGGGGGGCCTATGAGCAGTTCTTC
length: 13
D: TRBD2
J: TRBJ2-1
V: TRBV12-3/TRBV12-4
size: .

CDR3: CASSSPGLAGAAEQFF
DNA: TGTGCCAGCAGTTCCCCAGGACTAGCGGGGGCGGCTGAGCAGTTCTTC
length: 16
D: TRBD2
J: TRBJ2-1
V: TRBV12-3/TRBV12-4
size: .

CDR3: CSANPQEPGGYTF
DNA: TGCAGTGCTAACCCACAGGAGCCCGGGGGCTACACCTTC
length: 13
D: .
J: TRBJ1-2
V: TRBV20-1
size: few

CDR3: CASSIPTARYQPQHF
DNA: TGTGCCAGTAGTATCCCCACCGCAAGATATCAGCCCCAGCATTTT
length: 15
D: .
J: TRBJ1-5
V: TRBV19
size: .

CDR3: CASAYRVLAQETQYF
DNA: TGCGCCAGCGCCTACAGGGTTTTGGCGCAAGAGACCCAGTACTTC
length: 15
D: .
J: TRBJ2-5
V: TRBV5-1
size: few

CDR3: CASSELGRTNEKLFF
DNA: TGCGCCAGCAGTGAGCTTGGCAGAACTAATGAAAAACTGTTTTTT
length: 15
D: .
J: TRBJ1-4
V: TRBV4-1
size: few

CDR3: CASSLGLGVDSYEQYF
DNA: TGTGCCAGCAGTTTAGGTCTGGGGGTTGACTCCTACGAGCAGTACTTC
length: 16
D: .
J: TRBJ2-7
V: TRBV12-3/TRBV12-4
size: many

CDR3: CASSRTGGDNEKLFF
DNA: TGTGCCAGCAGCAGGACAGGGGGCGATAATGAAAAACTGTTTTTT
length: 15
D: TRBD1
J: TRBJ1-4
V: TRBV5-6
size: .

CDR3: CASSQTARVKTQYF
DNA: TGTGCCAGCAGCCAGACAGCCAGGGTCAAGACCCAGTACTTC
length: 14
D: .
J: TRBJ2-5
V: TRBV3-1
size: many